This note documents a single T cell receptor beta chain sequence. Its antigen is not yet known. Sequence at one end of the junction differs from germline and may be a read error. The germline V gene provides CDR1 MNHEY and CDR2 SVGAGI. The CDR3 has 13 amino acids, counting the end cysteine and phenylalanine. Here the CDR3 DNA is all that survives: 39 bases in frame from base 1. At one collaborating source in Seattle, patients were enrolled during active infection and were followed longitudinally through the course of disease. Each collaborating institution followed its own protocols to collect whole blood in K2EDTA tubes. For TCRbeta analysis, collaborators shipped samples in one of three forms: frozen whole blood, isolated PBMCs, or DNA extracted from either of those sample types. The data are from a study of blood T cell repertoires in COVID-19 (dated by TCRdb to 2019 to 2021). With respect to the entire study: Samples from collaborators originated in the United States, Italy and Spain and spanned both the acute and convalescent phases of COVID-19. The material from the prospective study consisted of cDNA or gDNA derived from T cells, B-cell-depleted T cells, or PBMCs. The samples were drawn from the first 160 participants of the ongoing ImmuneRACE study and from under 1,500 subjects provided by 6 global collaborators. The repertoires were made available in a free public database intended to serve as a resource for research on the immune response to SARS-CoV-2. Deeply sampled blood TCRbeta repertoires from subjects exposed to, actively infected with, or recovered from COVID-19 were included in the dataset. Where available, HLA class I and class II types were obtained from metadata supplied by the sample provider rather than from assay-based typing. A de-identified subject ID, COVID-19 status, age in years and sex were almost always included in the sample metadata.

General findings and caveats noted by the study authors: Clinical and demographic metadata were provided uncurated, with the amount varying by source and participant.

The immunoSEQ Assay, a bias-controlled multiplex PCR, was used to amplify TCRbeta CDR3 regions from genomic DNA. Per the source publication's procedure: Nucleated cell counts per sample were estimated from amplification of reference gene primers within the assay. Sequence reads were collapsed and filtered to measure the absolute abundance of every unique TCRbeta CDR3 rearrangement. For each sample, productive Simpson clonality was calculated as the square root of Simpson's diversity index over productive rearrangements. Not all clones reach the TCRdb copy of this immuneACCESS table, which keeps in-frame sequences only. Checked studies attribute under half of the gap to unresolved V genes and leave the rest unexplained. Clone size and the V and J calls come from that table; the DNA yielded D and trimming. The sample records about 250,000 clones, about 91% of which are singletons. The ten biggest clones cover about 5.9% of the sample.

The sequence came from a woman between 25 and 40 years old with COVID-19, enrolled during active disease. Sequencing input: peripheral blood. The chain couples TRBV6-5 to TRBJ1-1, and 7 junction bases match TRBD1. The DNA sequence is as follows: TGTGCCAGCAGGATCGACAGGGCCAGTAGGGATTCGTTT. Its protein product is CASRIDRASRDSF.